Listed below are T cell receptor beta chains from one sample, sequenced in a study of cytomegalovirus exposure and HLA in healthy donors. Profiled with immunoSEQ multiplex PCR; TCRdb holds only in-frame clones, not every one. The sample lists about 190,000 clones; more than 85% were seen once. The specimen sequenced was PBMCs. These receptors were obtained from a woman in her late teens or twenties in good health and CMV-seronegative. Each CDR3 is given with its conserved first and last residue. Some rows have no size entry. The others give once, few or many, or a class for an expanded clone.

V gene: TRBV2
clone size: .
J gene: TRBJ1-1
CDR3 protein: CASSTVMNTEAFF

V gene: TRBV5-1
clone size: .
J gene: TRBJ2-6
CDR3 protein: CASSQSGTRSGANVLTF

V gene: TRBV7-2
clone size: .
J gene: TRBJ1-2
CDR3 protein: CASSLVKGDYGYTF

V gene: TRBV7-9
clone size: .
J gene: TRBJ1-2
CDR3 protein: CASSLPLVGAGYGYTF

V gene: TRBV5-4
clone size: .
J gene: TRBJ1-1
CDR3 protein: CASSLPGQQEGDTEAFF

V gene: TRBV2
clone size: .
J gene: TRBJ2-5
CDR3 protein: CASNPQTGDAETQYF

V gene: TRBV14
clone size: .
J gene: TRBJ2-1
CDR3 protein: CASSHRTNSLSYNEQFF

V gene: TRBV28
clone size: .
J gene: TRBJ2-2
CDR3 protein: CASRTSGGRQELFF

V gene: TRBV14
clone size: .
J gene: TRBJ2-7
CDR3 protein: CASSTRTGESSYEQYF

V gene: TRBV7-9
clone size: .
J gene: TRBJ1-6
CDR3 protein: CASSLGRYNSPLHF

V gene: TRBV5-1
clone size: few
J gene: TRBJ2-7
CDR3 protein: CASSLSLLAHEQYF

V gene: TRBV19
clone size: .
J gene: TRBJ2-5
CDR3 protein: CASRRASGGGYETQYF

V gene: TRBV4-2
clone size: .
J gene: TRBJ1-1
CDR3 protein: CASSQAIGVNTEAFF

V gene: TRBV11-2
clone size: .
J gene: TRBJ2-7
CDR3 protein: CASSLGQGGYEQYF

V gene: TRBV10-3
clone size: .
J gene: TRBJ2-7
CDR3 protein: CAISELAGAYEQYF

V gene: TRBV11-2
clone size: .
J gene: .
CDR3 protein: CASSAHPTGADEQYF

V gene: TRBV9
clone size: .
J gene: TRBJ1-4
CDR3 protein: CASSLDRGTNEKLFF

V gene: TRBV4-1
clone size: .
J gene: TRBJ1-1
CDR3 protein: CASSSTLTGLNTEAFF

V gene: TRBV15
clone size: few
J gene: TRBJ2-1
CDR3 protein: CATSRGVGSSYNEQFF

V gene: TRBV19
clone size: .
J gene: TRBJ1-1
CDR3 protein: CASSVQDTEAFF

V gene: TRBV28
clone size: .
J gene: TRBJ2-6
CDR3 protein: CASTSVGHSPGANVLTF

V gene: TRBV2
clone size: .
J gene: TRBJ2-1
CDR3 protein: CASSGDSGTSNEQFF

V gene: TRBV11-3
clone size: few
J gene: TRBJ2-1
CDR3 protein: CASSLETSAHNEQFF

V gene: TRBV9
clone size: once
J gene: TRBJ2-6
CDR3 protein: CASSEGSGANVLTF

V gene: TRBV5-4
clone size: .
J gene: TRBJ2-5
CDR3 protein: CASSPDTIQETQYF

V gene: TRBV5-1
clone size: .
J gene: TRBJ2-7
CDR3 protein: CASSLAVLAGEYEQYF

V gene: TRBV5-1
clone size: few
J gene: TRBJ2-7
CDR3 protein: CASSQWTGKSYEQYF

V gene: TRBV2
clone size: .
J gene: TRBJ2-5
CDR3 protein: CASSSDRLETQYF

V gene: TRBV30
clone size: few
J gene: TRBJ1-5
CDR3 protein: CACQGGYSNQPQHF

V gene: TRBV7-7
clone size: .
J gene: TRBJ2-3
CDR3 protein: CASSLVPGSTDTQYF

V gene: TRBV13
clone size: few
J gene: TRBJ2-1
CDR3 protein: CATKKRRGINEQFF

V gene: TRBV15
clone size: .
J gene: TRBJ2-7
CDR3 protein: CATAKLAGYEQYF

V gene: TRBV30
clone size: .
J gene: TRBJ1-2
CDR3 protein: CASMRDRPRGGYTF

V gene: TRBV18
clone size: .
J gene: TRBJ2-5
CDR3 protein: CASSPLGTSPETQYF

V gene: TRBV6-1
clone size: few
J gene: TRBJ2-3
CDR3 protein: CASRRQGSTDTQYF

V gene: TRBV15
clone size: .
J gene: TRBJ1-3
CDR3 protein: CATSRAGQGVIGNTIYF

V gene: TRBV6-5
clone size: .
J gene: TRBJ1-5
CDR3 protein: CASSLPGQGYQPQHF

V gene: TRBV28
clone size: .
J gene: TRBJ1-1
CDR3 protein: CASSSQTVGPFF

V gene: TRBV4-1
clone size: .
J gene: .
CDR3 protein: CASSQEGQWDEQYF

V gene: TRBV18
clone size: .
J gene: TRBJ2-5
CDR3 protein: CASSPNRGAEGGGETQYF

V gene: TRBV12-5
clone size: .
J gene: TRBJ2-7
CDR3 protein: CASGSGLRPEQYF

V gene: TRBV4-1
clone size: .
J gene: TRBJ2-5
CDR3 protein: CASSQVFAGGRETQYF

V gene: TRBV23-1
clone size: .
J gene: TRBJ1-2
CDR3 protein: CASRRFDRVPLSYGYTF

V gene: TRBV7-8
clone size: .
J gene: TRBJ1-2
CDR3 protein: CASSLSANYGYTF

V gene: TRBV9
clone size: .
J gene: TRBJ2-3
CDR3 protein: CASTLGDRSTDTQYF

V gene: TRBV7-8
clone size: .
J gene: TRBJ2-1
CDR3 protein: CASSPTEVSYNEQFF

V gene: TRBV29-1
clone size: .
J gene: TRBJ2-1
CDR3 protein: CSVGAALDNEQFF

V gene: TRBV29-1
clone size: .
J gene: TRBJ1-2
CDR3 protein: CSVERTGQGYTF

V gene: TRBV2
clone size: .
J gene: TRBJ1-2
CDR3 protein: CASSEATGSYGYTF

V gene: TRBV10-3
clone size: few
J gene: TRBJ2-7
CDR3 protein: CAISVTQVRGSYEQYF

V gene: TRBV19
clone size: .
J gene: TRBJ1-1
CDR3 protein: CASKVKGRTEAFF

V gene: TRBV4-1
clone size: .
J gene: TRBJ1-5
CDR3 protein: CASSQGTGSNQPQHF

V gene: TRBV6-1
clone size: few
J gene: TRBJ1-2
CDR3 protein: CASSPSDSSNYGYTF

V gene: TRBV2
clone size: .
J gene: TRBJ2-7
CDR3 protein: CASSAEQGPRDEQYF

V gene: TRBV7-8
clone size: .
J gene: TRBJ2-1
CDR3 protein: CASSDGLAGGRRFF

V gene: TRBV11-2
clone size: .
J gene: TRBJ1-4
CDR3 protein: CASSLDGGTNEKLFF

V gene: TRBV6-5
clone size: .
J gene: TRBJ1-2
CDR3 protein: CASSYGQEIYGYTF